The 8 T cell receptor beta chains below all came from one sample that was sequenced in a study of shared T cell receptors in the human thymus. The assay was immunoSEQ multiplex PCR, and TCRdb's table has in-frame clones only and misses some. The sample has 650,000 to 950,000 clones, approximately 85% seen once. These data were also reused for a study on human thymus T cells.

The specimen was thymocytes. All receptors derive from a girl under three years old with a congenital heart defect.

This chain links TRBV14 with TRBJ1-4, with D maybe TRBD1 (5 bases). V was trimmed by 3 bases and J by 8 bases, leaving 13 bases between them. This CDR3 comprises 14 residues. The germline gives CDR1 SGHDN, CDR2 FVKESK. CDR3 coding DNA: TGTGCCAGCAGCCAGGGGCGGGGGGGAGAAAAACTGTTTTTT. This gives the protein CASSQGRGGEKLFF.

The chain combines TRBV7-9 with TRBJ1-2; tentatively, D is TRBD1 (5 bases). V lost 4 bases and J 2 bases, leaving 17 bases between the germline ends. CDR1 is SEHNR and CDR2 is FQNEAQ in the germline V gene (reference sequence). The CDR3 runs 16 residues. The CDR3 sequence is CASSSRTGEPNYGYTF. The CDR3 bases are TGTGCCAGCAGCTCTCGCACGGGGGAACCGAACTATGGCTACACCTTC.

The rearrangement links TRBV7-6 to TRBJ2-2; perhaps TRBD2 as D (7 bases). There are 18 residues in the CDR3. Germline V gene sequence: CDR1 SGHVS, CDR2 FNYEAQ. Trimming shortened V by 1 base and J by 5 bases, and 20 bases separated the two germline ends. The chain's CDR3 is CASSLDSGWGGRTGELFF. The CDR3 DNA follows: TGTGCCAGCAGCTTAGATTCTGGATGGGGGGGCCGGACCGGGGAGCTGTTTTTT.

This clone was counted a single time. The rearrangement uses TRBV5-5 and TRBJ1-2; D unresolved. Trimming took off 4 bases at V and 8 bases at J, with 24 bases between the two ends. In germline, CDR1 is SGHKS, CDR2 YYEKEE (reference sequence). The CDR3 runs 16 residues. The DNA of the CDR3 is TGTGCCAGCAGCCGAGCCCAAGGGAGGGCACGGAGGGGCTACACCTTC. Protein: CASSRAQGRARRGYTF.

The rearrangement uses TRBV15 and TRBJ2-7; D gene uncertain. V lost 3 bases, J lost 1 base, and 10 bases lay in between. This CDR3 is 14 amino acids long. The germline V gene has CDR1 LNHNV and CDR2 YYDKDF (reference sequence). Here the CDR3 reads CATSSRSPSYEQYF. The CDR3 DNA sequence: TGTGCCACCAGCAGCAGAAGTCCTTCCTACGAGCAGTACTTC.

The rearrangement uses TRBV6-5 and TRBJ1-2; 8 nucleotides align to TRBD1. The length of the CDR3 is 16 residues. The germline gives CDR1 MNHEY, CDR2 SVGAGI. Trimming at V came to 2 bases and at J to 0 bases, leaving 5 bases not matched to a gene. CDR3 loop: CASSYQRTGSNYGYTF. The CDR3 DNA follows: TGTGCCAGCAGTTACCAAAGGACAGGGTCTAACTATGGCTACACCTTC.

The CDR3 DNA sequence: TGTGCCAGCTCTCGTTTGGGGGCAGCTAACTATGGCTACACCTTC. Protein: CASSRLGAANYGYTF. The chain links TRBV18 to TRBJ1-2, with a possible D match to TRBD1 (6 bases). The CDR3 is 15 amino acids. Germline V lookup: CDR1 KGHSH, CDR2 LQKENI. Trimming shortened V by 6 bases and J by 0 bases, and 14 bases separated the two germline ends.

The genes are TRBV14 and TRBJ2-1, with 9 positions matching TRBD1. V trimming: 3 bases; J trimming: 8 bases; junction bases outside the gene matches: 11. Looked up from germline, CDR1 is SGHDN and CDR2 is FVKESK. This CDR3 contains 16 residues. The CDR3 bases are TGTGCCAGCAGCCAGCAGAACAGGGGGCGCAAGGATGAGCAGTTCTTC. It yields the protein CASSQQNRGRKDEQFF.